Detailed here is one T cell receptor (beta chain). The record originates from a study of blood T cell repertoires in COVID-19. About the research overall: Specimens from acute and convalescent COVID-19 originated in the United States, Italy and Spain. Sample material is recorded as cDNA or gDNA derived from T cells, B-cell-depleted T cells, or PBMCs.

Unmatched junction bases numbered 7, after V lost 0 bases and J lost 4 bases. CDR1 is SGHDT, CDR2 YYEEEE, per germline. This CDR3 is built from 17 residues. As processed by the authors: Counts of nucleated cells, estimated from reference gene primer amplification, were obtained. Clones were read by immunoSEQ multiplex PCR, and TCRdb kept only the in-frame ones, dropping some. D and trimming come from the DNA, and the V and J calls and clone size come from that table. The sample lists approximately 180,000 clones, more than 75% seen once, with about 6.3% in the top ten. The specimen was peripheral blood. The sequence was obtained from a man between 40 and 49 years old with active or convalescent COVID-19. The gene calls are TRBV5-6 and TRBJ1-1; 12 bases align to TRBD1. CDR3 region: CASSLVGTGGAGTEAFF. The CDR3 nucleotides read TGTGCCAGCAGCTTGGTGGGGACAGGGGGCGCAGGCACTGAAGCTTTCTTT.